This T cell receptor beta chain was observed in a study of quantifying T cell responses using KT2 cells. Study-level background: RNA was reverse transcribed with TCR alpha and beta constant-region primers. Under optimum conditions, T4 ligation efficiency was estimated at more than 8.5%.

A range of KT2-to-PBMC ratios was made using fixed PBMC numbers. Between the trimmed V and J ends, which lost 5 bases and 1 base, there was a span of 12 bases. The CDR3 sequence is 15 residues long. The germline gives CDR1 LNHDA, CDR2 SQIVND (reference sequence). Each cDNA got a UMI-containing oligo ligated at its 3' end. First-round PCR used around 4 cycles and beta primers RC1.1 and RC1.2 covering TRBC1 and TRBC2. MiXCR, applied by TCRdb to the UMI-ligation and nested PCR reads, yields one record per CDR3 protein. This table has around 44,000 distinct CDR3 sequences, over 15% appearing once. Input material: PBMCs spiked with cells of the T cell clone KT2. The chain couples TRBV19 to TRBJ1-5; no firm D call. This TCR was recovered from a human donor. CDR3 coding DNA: TGTGCCAGTAGTGATTGGCAAAACAGCAATCAGCCCCAGCATTTT. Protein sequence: CASSDWQNSNQPQHF.